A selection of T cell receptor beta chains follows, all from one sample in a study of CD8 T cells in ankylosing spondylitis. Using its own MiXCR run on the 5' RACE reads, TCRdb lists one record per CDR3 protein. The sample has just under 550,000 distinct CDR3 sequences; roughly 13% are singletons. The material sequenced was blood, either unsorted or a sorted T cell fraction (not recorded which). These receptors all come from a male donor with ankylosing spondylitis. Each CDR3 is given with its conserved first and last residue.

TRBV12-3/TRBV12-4	CASSTGGMLAEAFF
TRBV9	CASSVGAQVPEAFF
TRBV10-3	CAISEIGGQTGELFF
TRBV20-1	CSARREFNEQFF
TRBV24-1	CATSDVAGHGTDTQYF
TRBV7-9	CASSLQGWEETQYF
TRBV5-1	CASSLSLGWAENTEAFF
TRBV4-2	CASSQDRLSGTEAFF
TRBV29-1	CSVDPTGGTYGYTF
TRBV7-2	CASSLGALAGVSTQYF
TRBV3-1	CASSQDSGSQETQYF
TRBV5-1	CASSFSLAGSNEQFF
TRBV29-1	CSGRGIMNTEAFF
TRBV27	CASSSRTRNTIYF
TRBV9	CASSAHPGLAGVPGFF
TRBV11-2	CASSSPRGKVGEAFF
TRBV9	CASSGLAGELPGELFF